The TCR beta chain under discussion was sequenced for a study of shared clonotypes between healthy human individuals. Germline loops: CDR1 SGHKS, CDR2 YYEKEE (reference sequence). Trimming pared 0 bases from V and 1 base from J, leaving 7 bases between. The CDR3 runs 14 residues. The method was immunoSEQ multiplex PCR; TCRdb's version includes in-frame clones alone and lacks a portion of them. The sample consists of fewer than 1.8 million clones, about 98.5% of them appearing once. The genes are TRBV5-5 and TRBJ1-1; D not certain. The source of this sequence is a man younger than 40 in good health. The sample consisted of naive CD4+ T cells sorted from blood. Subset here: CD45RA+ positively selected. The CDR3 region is CASSLDKWNTEAFF. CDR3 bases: TGTGCCAGCAGCTTGGACAAATGGAACACTGAAGCTTTCTTT.